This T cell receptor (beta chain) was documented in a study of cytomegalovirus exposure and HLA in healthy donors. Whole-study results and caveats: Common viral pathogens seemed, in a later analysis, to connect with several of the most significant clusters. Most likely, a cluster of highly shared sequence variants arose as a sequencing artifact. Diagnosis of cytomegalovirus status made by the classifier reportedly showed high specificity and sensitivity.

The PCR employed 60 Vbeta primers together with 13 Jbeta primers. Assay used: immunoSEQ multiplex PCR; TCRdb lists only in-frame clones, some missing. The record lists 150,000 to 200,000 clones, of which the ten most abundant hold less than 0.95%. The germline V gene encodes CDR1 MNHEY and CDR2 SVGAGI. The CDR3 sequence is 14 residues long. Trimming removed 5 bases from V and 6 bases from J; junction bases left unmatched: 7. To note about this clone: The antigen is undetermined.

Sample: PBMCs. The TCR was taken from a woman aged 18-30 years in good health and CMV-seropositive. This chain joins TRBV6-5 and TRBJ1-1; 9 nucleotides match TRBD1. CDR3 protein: CASSRPRQGAEAFF. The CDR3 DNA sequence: TGTGCCAGCAGTAGGCCCAGACAGGGGGCTGAAGCTTTCTTT.